Sequencing of this T cell receptor (beta chain) was carried out in a study of T cells expressing NK-cell markers. TCRdb derives one entry per CDR3 protein from the 5' RACE reads, leaving out DNA. This sample's table has about 150,000 distinct CDR3 sequences. The length of the CDR3 is 12 residues. What was sequenced was blood T cells: a sorted CD56 or NKG2C T cell subset, CD4+ or CD8+ T cells, or bulk PBMC T cells (not recorded which). This TCR derives from a man younger than 35 in good health. V and J are TRBV12-3 or TRBV12-4 and TRBJ2-1. The CDR3 spells CASSFSPAEQFF.